These 30 T cell receptor beta chains came from one sample sequenced in a study of blood T cell repertoires in COVID-19. Repertoires were generated with immunoSEQ multiplex PCR, while TCRdb's copy carries only in-frame clones and drops some. The sample includes hundreds of thousands of clones, roughly 89% of them seen just once. The source material was peripheral blood. These receptors all stem from a woman between 25 and 40 years old with acute or convalescent COVID-19.

This clone was seen only once. This chain links TRBV24-1 with TRBJ2-3, with a tentative D call TRBD1 (5 bases). The V gene lost 3 bases and the J gene lost 0 bases, with 9 bases spanning the gap. The CDR3 is 15 residues long. CDR1 and CDR2 from the germline V gene are KGHDR and SFDVKD. The CDR3 DNA follows: TGTGCCACCAGTGATACACAGGTTAGCACAGATACGCAGTATTTT. It is translated as CATSDTQVSTDTQYF.

CDR3 nucleotides: TGTGCCAGCCCTGACGAGGGAGGGAAAGAGACCCAGTACTTC. Translation: CASPDEGGKETQYF. The V call is TRBV6-5, the J call TRBJ2-5; 7 bases are a match to TRBD2. This CDR3 is 14 amino acids long. CDR1 is MNHEY and CDR2 is SVGAGI in the germline V gene. V shed 8 bases and J 3 bases; nucleotides not matched to a gene: 9.

The chain combines TRBV6-5 with TRBJ2-5; 9 nucleotides match TRBD1. Germline V gene sequence: CDR1 MNHEY, CDR2 SVGAGI. The CDR3 spans 15 residues. V dropped 7 bases and J dropped 4; count of bases not matched to a gene: 10. The CDR3 spells CASILGQGLRETQYF. The CDR3, as DNA: TGTGCCAGCATTCTGGGACAGGGTTTGCGAGAGACCCAGTACTTC.

The chain employs TRBV9 and TRBJ2-3; 7 bases map to TRBD2. The germline V gene encodes CDR1 SGDLS and CDR2 YYNGEE. The length of the CDR3 is 16 residues. Germline trimming cut 0 bases from V and 2 bases from J; bases unmatched to any gene: 6. The CDR3 loop is CASSVVSGGTTDTQYF. The CDR3, as DNA: TGTGCCAGCAGCGTAGTGTCGGGGGGTACCACAGATACGCAGTATTTT.

V gene TRBV6-5 combines with J gene TRBJ1-1; 7 nucleotides match TRBD1. This CDR3 comprises 14 residues. Germline-derived CDR1 and CDR2 are MNHEY and SVGAGI. J lost 6 bases, V lost 7 bases, and 11 bases had no gene match. Here the CDR3 DNA reads TGTGCCAGCACAAAGACAGGGTTGGGAGCTGAAGCTTTCTTT. Translation: CASTKTGLGAEAFF.

The chain recombines TRBV5-6 with TRBJ2-4; tentatively, D is TRBD1 (5 bases). The CDR3 spans 13 residues. CDR1 is SGHDT and CDR2 is YYEEEE in the germline V gene. V shed 1 base and J shed 7 bases, with 9 bases lying between them. In nucleotides, the CDR3 is TGTGCCAGCAGCTTGTTCCAGGGCAACATTCAGTACTTC. The encoded protein is CASSLFQGNIQYF.

J is TRBJ2-5 and V is TRBV15, with a possible D match to TRBD2 (5 bases). V gave up 0 bases and J gave up 5 bases, with 7 bases separating them. CDR1 and CDR2 from the germline V gene are LNHNV and YYDKDF (reference sequence). This CDR3 is built from 13 residues. CDR3 DNA sequence: TGTGCCACCAGCAGAGACGGGGTGGAGACCCAGTACTTC. This translates into CATSRDGVETQYF.

The chain recombines TRBV5-1 with TRBJ1-1; 8 bases are a match to TRBD1. CDR3 size: 14 residues. V lost 4 bases, J lost 10 bases, and 12 bases stayed unmatched. Germline V gene lookup returns CDR1 SGHRS and CDR2 YFSETQ. The DNA of the CDR3 is TGCGCCAGCAGCCCCAACCCGACAGGGGAGGCAGCTTTCTTT. Amino acids: CASSPNPTGEAAFF.

The rearrangement joins TRBV7-9 to TRBJ1-1; 9 bases are a match to TRBD1. V shed 6 bases, J shed 3 bases, and the junction held 5 bases outside the gene matches. The CDR3 contains 14 residues. CDR1 and CDR2 from the germline V gene are SEHNR and FQNEAQ (reference sequence). Here the CDR3 DNA reads TGTGCCAGCAGACCAACAGGGGGCCACACTGAAGCTTTCTTT. This codes for CASRPTGGHTEAFF.

V gene TRBV6-5 combines with J gene TRBJ2-1; TRBD2 might be the D (6 bases). The CDR3 covers 15 residues. With 4 bases removed from V and 1 base from J, the gap between germline ends came to 11 bases. Germline-derived CDR1 and CDR2 are MNHEY and SVGAGI. CDR3 amino acids: CASSSLGGSYNEQFF. CDR3 DNA sequence: TGTGCCAGCAGTTCCCTGGGGGGATCCTACAATGAGCAGTTCTTC.

The rearrangement links TRBV9 to TRBJ2-5, with D possibly matching TRBD1 (5 bases). This CDR3 has 15 residues. Trimming stripped 4 bases from V and 4 bases from J, with 17 bases between. The germline CDR1 and CDR2 sequences are SGDLS and YYNGEE. The CDR3 sequence is CASSRQTGYGETQYF. Here the CDR3 DNA reads TGTGCCAGCAGCCGCCAAACAGGTTACGGAGAGACCCAGTACTTC.

This sequence joins TRBV9 and TRBJ2-5; possible D gene TRBD2, 6 bases. Germline V lookup: CDR1 SGDLS, CDR2 YYNGEE. The CDR3 is 14 residues long. V lost 4 bases to trimming and J lost 2 bases, with 12 bases between them. Here the CDR3 reads CASSPRGIQETQYF. The DNA for the CDR3 is TGTGCCAGCAGCCCCCGCGGGATACAAGAGACCCAGTACTTC.

V usage is TRBV9 and J usage is TRBJ2-1, with 10 bases matching TRBD2. The J segment lost 14 bases and the V segment lost 2 bases, leaving 13 bases of the junction unmatched. The CDR3 has 15 amino acids. The V gene's germline CDR1 is SGDLS and CDR2 YYNGEE. The CDR3 sequence: CASSVSGGRERGEFF. CDR3 nucleotides: TGTGCCAGCAGCGTTAGCGGGGGGCGTGAGCGAGGGGAGTTCTTC.

The chain employs TRBV27 and TRBJ1-2; D gene unclear. The CDR3 contains 13 residues. CDR1 and CDR2 (germline): MNHEY, SMNVEV (reference sequence). Trimming pared 6 bases from V and 2 bases from J, leaving 10 bases between. CDR3 sequence: CASRPGENYGYTF. CDR3 bases: TGTGCCAGCAGGCCGGGTGAGAACTATGGCTACACCTTC.

This chain uses TRBV19 with TRBJ2-3, with TRBD1 matching over 9 bases. The V gene end was trimmed by 6 bases and the J gene end by 2 bases; junction bases not matched to a gene: 6. Germline V CDR1 and CDR2: LNHDA, SQIVND (reference sequence). The CDR3 contains 15 residues. The CDR3 DNA sequence: TGTGCCAGTAGACGGGGACAGGGCCACACAGATACGCAGTATTTT. Its translation: CASRRGQGHTDTQYF.

This chain joins TRBV2 and TRBJ2-2; 7 bases align to TRBD2. CDR1 and CDR2 (germline): SNHLY, FYNNEI. Trimming at V came to 8 bases and at J to 7 bases, leaving 4 bases not matched to a gene. The CDR3 is 12 residues long. CDR3 DNA sequence: TGTGCCAGCGGACTAGTTGGCGGGGAGCTGTTTTTT. It encodes CASGLVGGELFF.

The J gene is TRBJ1-1, the V gene TRBV19; no clear D gene. Germline CDR1 reads LNHDA; CDR2 reads SQIVND (reference sequence). The CDR3 runs 13 residues. V was trimmed by 2 bases and J by 6 bases, leaving 10 bases between them. CDR3 bases: TGTGCCAGTAGTATATCAGTTGTCGCTGAAGCTTTCTTT. Its protein is CASSISVVAEAFF. Full variable domain (remainder filled in from reference TRBV19 and TRBJ1-1): DGGITQSPKYLFRKEGQNVTLSCEQNLNHDAMYWYRQDPGQGLRLIYYSQIVNDFQKGDIAEGYSVSREKKESFPLTVTSAQKNPTAFYLCASSISVVAEAFFGQGTRLTVV.

This sequence joins TRBV9 and TRBJ2-3; D may be TRBD2 (6 bases). V was trimmed by 1 base and J by 4 bases, leaving 16 bases between them. Germline V CDR1 and CDR2: SGDLS, YYNGEE. The CDR3 has 16 amino acids. CDR3: CASSVSSGSASDTQYF. CDR3 bases: TGTGCCAGCAGCGTAAGTAGCGGCAGCGCGTCAGATACGCAGTATTTT.

The DNA of the CDR3 is TGTGCCAGCAGCCCTAGGGAGGGTACGCAGTATTTT. Its translation is CASSPREGTQYF. The genes are TRBV5-5 and TRBJ2-3, with 7 nucleotides matching TRBD2. The CDR3 runs to 12 residues. V was clipped by 4 bases and J by 8 bases; unmatched bases: 4. Germline assignment: CDR1 SGHKS and CDR2 YYEKEE (reference sequence).

The chain uses TRBV9 and TRBJ2-3; D unclear. The CDR3 is 14 amino acids. V was cut by 0 bases and J by 5 bases, with 10 bases left in between. The germline CDR1 and CDR2 sequences are SGDLS and YYNGEE. The DNA for the CDR3 is TGTGCCAGCAGCGTAGGGTGGGCAGGAGATACGCAGTATTTT. It translates to CASSVGWAGDTQYF.

The chain joins TRBV7-8 to TRBJ2-7, with D possibly being TRBD1 (5 bases). Germline CDR1 reads SGHVS; CDR2 reads FQNEAQ. V lost 5 bases and J lost 10, with 18 bases in between. This CDR3 has 13 residues. The CDR3 bases are TGTGCCAGCAGCCCCGCCAGTTTAGGGGAACAGTACTTC. This sequence encodes CASSPASLGEQYF.

The table lists this clone with a count of one. This chain joins TRBV15 and TRBJ2-7; 7 bases agree with TRBD1. The germline V gene has CDR1 LNHNV and CDR2 YYDKDF (reference sequence). Trimming removed 1 base from V and 5 bases from J; junction bases left unmatched: 2. The CDR3 consists of 13 residues. Here the CDR3 reads CATSRGQGDEQYF. The CDR3 DNA is TGTGCCACCAGCAGAGGACAGGGCGACGAGCAGTACTTC.

V and J are TRBV5-8 and TRBJ2-7, with 11 bases fitting TRBD1. Germline V gene sequence: CDR1 SGHTS, CDR2 YDEGEE. V shed 3 bases and J 5 bases; nucleotides not matched to a gene: 7. The CDR3 has 15 amino acids. CDR3 nucleotides: TGTGCCAGCAGCTCTGGGACAGGGGGTCTCCACGAGCAGTACTTC. This sequence encodes CASSSGTGGLHEQYF.

The chain employs TRBV6-6 and TRBJ1-6, with D perhaps matching TRBD1 (5 bases). The CDR3 is 14 amino acids. CDR1 MNHNY and CDR2 SVGAGI come from the germline V gene (reference sequence). The V gene lost 0 bases and the J gene lost 7 bases, with 7 bases spanning the gap. As DNA, the CDR3 is TGTGCCAGCAGTTACTCAGGGGTAAATTCACCCCTCCACTTT. It is translated as CASSYSGVNSPLHF.

V is TRBV2 and J is TRBJ2-3; 15 bases align to TRBD2. CDR1 and CDR2 (germline): SNHLY, FYNNEI. Trimming at V came to 8 bases and at J to 4 bases, leaving 7 bases not matched to a gene. The CDR3 is made up of 16 amino acids. CDR3 region: CASGSRTSGGADTQYF. CDR3 DNA: TGTGCCAGCGGCTCGAGGACTAGCGGGGGGGCAGATACGCAGTATTTT. Filled out from reference TRBV2 and TRBJ2-3, the complete variable domain reads EPEVTQTPSHQVTQMGQEVILRCVPISNHLYFYWYRQILGQKVEFLVSFYNNEISEKSEIFDDQFSVERPDGSNFTLKIRSTKLEDSAMYFCASGSRTSGGADTQYFGPGTRLTVL.

This clone appeared once. V is TRBV6-5 and J is TRBJ1-1, with D perhaps TRBD1 (5 bases). V lost 0 bases, J lost 2 bases, and 7 bases lay in between. CDR1 and CDR2 from the germline V gene are MNHEY and SVGAGI. The CDR3 is 14 amino acids. CDR3 sequence (DNA): TGTGCCAGCAGTTACTCAGGGGAAAACACTGAAGCTTTCTTT. Protein: CASSYSGENTEAFF.

The V gene is TRBV29-1, the J gene TRBJ2-7, with D perhaps matching TRBD2 (6 bases). The CDR3 is made up of 13 amino acids. Germline CDR1 SQVTM, CDR2 ANQGSEA. V gave up 1 base and J gave up 6 bases, with 13 bases separating them. CDR3 sequence: CSVEAGDSREQYF. CDR3 DNA sequence: TGCAGCGTTGAAGCGGGGGACTCCCGCGAGCAGTACTTC.

This sequence joins TRBV20-1 and TRBJ2-3, with 8 bases lining up with TRBD2. The CDR3 length is 16 residues. Germline loops: CDR1 DFQATT, CDR2 SNEGSKA (reference sequence). V trimming: 3 bases; J trimming: 2 bases; junction bases outside the gene matches: 10. This CDR3 reads CSASSFGGGITDTQYF. The CDR3 coding sequence is TGCAGTGCTAGTTCATTCGGCGGGGGGATCACAGATACGCAGTATTTT.

The chain is built from TRBV28 and TRBJ1-1, with D perhaps matching TRBD1 (5 bases). The V gene's germline CDR1 is MDHEN and CDR2 SYDVKM. The CDR3 runs to 13 residues. V lost 7 bases to trimming and J lost 7 bases, with 16 bases between them. The CDR3 DNA follows: TGTGCCAGCAATTCTGTGGGGCGGCGTGAAGCTTTCTTT. Amino acids: CASNSVGRREAFF.

The rearrangement joins TRBV24-1 to TRBJ1-2, with D hard to call. Germline CDR1 is KGHDR and CDR2 is SFDVKD. This CDR3 comprises 16 residues. Trimming left V 2 bases short and J 7 bases short, with 19 bases between. In nucleotides, the CDR3 is TGTGCCACCAGTGATTCCAGGTTGACAAGGTTGGGTGGCTACACCTTC. Translated, it gives CATSDSRLTRLGGYTF.